The rows below give T cell receptor beta chains drawn from one sample of a study of T cells after yellow fever vaccination. MiXCR was run by TCRdb on the 5' RACE reads, yielding one entry per CDR3 protein. This sample yields about 310,000 distinct CDR3 sequences, of which roughly 3.5% are seen a single time; around a quarter belongs to the top ten. Source: PBMCs, taken on the day of the yellow fever booster vaccination. The receptors shown here come from a man younger than 35 who received the YFV17D yellow fever vaccine. The conserved cysteine and the conserved F or W are not part of the CDR3 here.

>13|TRBJ2-7|TRBV7-2
ASSSPGERGYEQY
>13|TRBJ2-1|TRBV5-1
ASSRTHLGGDEQF
>13|TRBJ2-1|TRBV24-1
ATSDRRGAGNEQF
>14|TRBJ2-3|TRBV7-9
ASSPDRGIGTDTQY
>14|TRBJ2-7|TRBV21-1
ASSKLGRIPSYEQY
>14|TRBJ2-3|TRBV9
ASSAGPHSSTDTQY
>12|TRBJ2-7|TRBV6-2/TRBV6-3
ASSSLAGTYEQY
>12|TRBJ2-3|TRBV19
ASAGRGLTDTQY
>14|TRBJ2-7|TRBV7-6
ASSLTPSGEPYEQY
>11|TRBJ1-2|TRBV7-6
ASSLVQSYGYT
>14|TRBJ2-4|TRBV4-1
ASSQRVGVAKNIQY
>13|TRBJ2-7|TRBV7-9
ASSPRGQGEEEQY
>12|TRBJ2-3|TRBV5-5
ASSLGTAPRSQY
>15|TRBJ2-1|TRBV7-9
ASSPRAGTSAYNEQF
>12|TRBJ2-5|TRBV20-1
SSIAGENQETQY
>11|TRBJ2-1|TRBV7-2
ASSPRWGYEQF
>13|TRBJ2-7|TRBV12-3/TRBV12-4
ASREDVAGGYEQY